The present T cell receptor (beta chain) was sequenced within a study of PD-L1 blockade in urothelial cancer. In the study overall: There were a median of roughly 140,000 T cells in blood samples. Study outcomes and limitations: Below-median pretreatment blood TCR clonality predicted better survival.

Some clones are missing from TCRdb's copy, which holds only in-frame ones; the method was immunoSEQ multiplex PCR. The sample shows 40,000 or so clones, 80% to 95% of them seen only once. The CDR3 sequence is 14 residues long. Germline V gives CDR1 MDHEN, CDR2 SYDVKM. V lost 6 bases to trimming and J lost 4 bases; unmatched junction nucleotides: 6. In the case of this clone: The antigen is unknown.

The time point was: pretreatment peripheral blood. Peripheral blood mononuclear cells were collected from every patient before and during treatment, yielding between 1 and 8 samples per patient. Here the sequenced sample was PBMCs, taken around atezolizumab (anti-PD-L1) treatment. This receptor was taken from a woman aged 60 to 75 with urothelial cancer. The chain is built from TRBV28 and TRBJ1-5; 7 nucleotides match TRBD1. The DNA of the CDR3 is TGTGCCAGCAGCTCAACAGGGGTTAATCAGCCCCAGCATTTT. Translation: CASSSTGVNQPQHF.